These 10 T cell receptor beta chains came from one sample sequenced in a study of T cells in localized non-small cell lung cancer. This table comes from immunoSEQ multiplex PCR, and its TCRdb copy is limited to in-frame clones, with some not included. The table lists approximately 3,100 clones, approximately 24% of them singletons. Sample: lung tumor tissue, taken before any cancer treatment. The receptor source for this set is a man between 40 and 69 years old with stage I squamous cell lung carcinoma.

This clone was picked up a small number of times. The chain links TRBV14 to TRBJ2-7; 8 bases map to TRBD1. Trimming cost V 5 bases and J 2 bases; bases outside gene matches: 5. The germline V gene encodes CDR1 SGHDN and CDR2 FVKESK. The CDR3 is made up of 14 amino acids. The CDR3 sequence is CASSRTGLTYEQYF. The CDR3 DNA is TGTGCCAGCAGCAGGACAGGGTTAACCTACGAGCAGTACTTC.

In its sample, this clone was seen a few times. The V call is TRBV6-8, the J call TRBJ1-5; D not certain. V was trimmed by 6 bases and J by 3 bases, leaving 12 bases between them. The CDR3 is 14 residues long. Germline V gene sequence: CDR1 MNHGY, CDR2 SAAAGT. The CDR3 here is CASSWQQTNQPQHF. The CDR3 bases are TGTGCCAGCAGCTGGCAACAGACCAATCAGCCCCAGCATTTT.

The chain employs TRBV18 and TRBJ1-5; D call uncertain. CDR1 is KGHSH and CDR2 is LQKENI in the germline V gene. The V and J ends lost 4 bases and 9 bases respectively, with 10 bases between them. There are 12 residues in the CDR3. The CDR3 loop is CASSLEVGPQHF. CDR3 DNA sequence: TGTGCCAGCTCACTCGAGGTGGGGCCCCAGCATTTT.

The rearrangement links TRBV7-6 to TRBJ1-6; D remains unclear. The germline CDR1 and CDR2 sequences are SGHVS and FNYEAQ. The V end lost 5 bases, the J end lost 10 bases, and 15 bases lay between the germline ends. CDR3 size: 14 residues. The CDR3 here is CASSPRIEGSPLHF. The CDR3 bases are TGTGCCAGCAGCCCACGGATAGAGGGCTCACCCCTCCACTTT.

This clone is medium-sized (0.01 to 0.1%) in the sample. The chain uses TRBV9 and TRBJ2-7, with 10 bases aligning to TRBD1. Germline assignment: CDR1 SGDLS and CDR2 YYNGEE. There are 15 residues in the CDR3. Unmatched junction bases numbered 8, after V lost 4 bases and J lost 4 bases. The CDR3 protein is CASSPSTGGFYEQYF. CDR3 nucleotides: TGTGCCAGCAGCCCATCGACAGGGGGCTTTTACGAGCAGTACTTC.

The chain employs TRBV14 and TRBJ2-7; D might be TRBD2 (6 bases). The CDR3 runs 13 residues. Trimming left V 0 bases short and J 7 bases short, with 10 bases between. The germline CDR1 and CDR2 sequences are SGHDN and FVKESK. CDR3 coding DNA: TGTGCCAGCAGCCAAGACTATGCGGGAGAGCAGTACTTC. Translated, it gives CASSQDYAGEQYF.

This clone was counted only a few times. The V gene is TRBV11-3, the J gene TRBJ2-5; D is perhaps TRBD1 (5 bases). V lost 2 bases and J lost 5, with 12 bases in between. The germline gives CDR1 SGHNT, CDR2 YENEEA. The CDR3 covers 14 residues. CDR3 in DNA: TGTGCCAGCAGCTTATCGGCTTCAGGGGAGACCCAGTACTTC. Translating gives CASSLSASGETQYF.

This clone turned up a few times. This sequence joins TRBV28 and TRBJ1-2; a weak D match, TRBD1 (6 bases). Trimming removed 6 bases from V and 4 bases from J, with 12 bases in between. The CDR3 sequence is 13 residues long. In germline, CDR1 is MDHEN, CDR2 SYDVKM. The CDR3 DNA follows: TGTGCCAGCAGCTCCGGACAGCGCTATGGCTACACCTTC. Translation: CASSSGQRYGYTF.

This clone was found once. The rearrangement uses TRBV18 and TRBJ2-7; perhaps TRBD2 as D (5 bases). This CDR3 comprises 13 residues. The V end lost 1 base, the J end lost 5 bases, and 9 bases lay between the germline ends. In germline, CDR1 is KGHSH, CDR2 LQKENI. For the CDR3, the DNA is TGTGCCAGCTCACCACAGGGAGCGAACGAGCAGTACTTC. Translated: CASSPQGANEQYF.

DNA for the CDR3: TGTGCCAGCAGCTTGGTTACAGGGTGGAACACTGAAGCTTTCTTT. It specifies CASSLVTGWNTEAFF. This chain connects TRBV11-3 to TRBJ1-1, with a tentative D call TRBD1 (6 bases). The CDR3 has 15 amino acids. With 3 bases removed from V and 1 base from J, the gap between germline ends came to 12 bases. From germline, CDR1 is SGHNT and CDR2 YENEEA.